This paragraph reports one T cell receptor (beta chain). The method was immunoSEQ multiplex PCR; TCRdb's version includes in-frame clones alone and lacks a portion of them. The profile shows under 110,000 clones, about 90% of them singletons. The germline CDR1 and CDR2 sequences are LNHDA and SQIVND (reference sequence). The CDR3 has 19 residues. V gave up 3 bases and J gave up 2 bases; unmatched junction bases: 15. This specimen comes from a study of T cell changes during pregnancy in multiple sclerosis. This TCR derives from a female donor with multiple sclerosis, enrolled in a pregnancy study. The V and J genes are TRBV19 and TRBJ1-3, with 8 bases aligning to TRBD1. The source was peripheral blood, collected before pregnancy. As DNA, the CDR3 is TGTGCCAGTAGTATTGGCCCCAGGGGGCAGGGTTTCGCTGGAAACACCATATATTTT. Translated, it gives CASSIGPRGQGFAGNTIYF.